These 23 T cell receptor beta chains came from one sample sequenced in a study of OX40 agonist ivuxolimab in advanced cancers. Measured with immunoSEQ multiplex PCR; TCRdb has only the in-frame clones, and not every one. The table lists some 60,000 clones, about 87% of them singletons, with about 5.1% in the top ten. Here the sequenced sample was CD4+ or CD8+ T cells sorted from blood, taken in a trial of the OX40 agonist ivuxolimab. The receptor source for this set is an adult with an advanced solid tumor such as melanoma, head and neck, liver or kidney cancer.

J is TRBJ1-4 and V is TRBV7-9; no clear D. Between the trimmed V and J ends, which lost 5 bases and 0 bases, there was a span of 19 bases. This CDR3 comprises 18 residues. CDR1 SEHNR and CDR2 FQNEAQ come from the germline V gene (reference sequence). CDR3 sequence reads: CASSLPKAVFATNEKLFF. In DNA, the CDR3 is TGTGCCAGCAGCCTCCCGAAGGCCGTGTTTGCAACTAATGAAAAACTGTTTTTT.

The V call is TRBV5-4, the J call TRBJ1-6, with D maybe TRBD1 (5 bases). This CDR3 comprises 15 residues. The germline V gene has CDR1 SGHNT and CDR2 YYREEE (reference sequence). Trimming removed 0 bases from V and 10 bases from J, with 14 bases in between. CDR3 amino acids: CASSLDPTGPSPLHF. In DNA form, the CDR3 reads TGTGCCAGCAGCTTGGACCCGACGGGACCATCACCCCTCCACTTT.

The chain joins TRBV4-2 to TRBJ2-3; the match to TRBD2 covers 10 bases. The germline CDR1 and CDR2 sequences are LGHNA and YNFKEQ. The V segment lost 3 bases and the J segment 2 bases; nucleotides outside the gene matches: 5. This CDR3 has 16 residues. CDR3 DNA: TGTGCCAGCAGCCAGGCTAGCGGGGGTACCACAGATACGCAGTATTTT. Its protein product is CASSQASGGTTDTQYF.

The chain joins TRBV7-9 to TRBJ2-1, with 11 bases lining up with TRBD2. Germline lookup yields CDR1 SEHNR and CDR2 FQNEAQ (reference sequence). The CDR3 length is 18 residues. The J segment lost 3 bases and the V segment lost 4 bases, leaving 11 bases of the junction unmatched. For the CDR3, the DNA is TGTGCCAGCAGCTCACTAGCGGGGGCCTATTCATTCTACAATGAGCAGTTCTTC. Translating gives CASSSLAGAYSFYNEQFF.

CDR3: CASRRGRGSSYEQYF. As DNA, the CDR3 is TGTGCCAGTCGGCGGGGCAGGGGTAGCTCCTACGAGCAGTACTTC. The chain employs TRBV11-2 and TRBJ2-7; D is possibly TRBD1 or TRBD2 (6 bases each). V lost 9 bases and J 0 bases, leaving 18 bases between the germline ends. Germline V gene data show CDR1 as SGHAT and CDR2 as FQNNGV. CDR3 length: 15 residues. The full variable domain, rest sourced from reference TRBV11-2 and TRBJ2-7, is EAGVAQSPRYKIIEKRQSVAFWCNPISGHATLYWYQQILGQGPKLLIQFQNNGVVDDSQLPKDRFSAERLKGVDSTLKIQPAKLEDSAVYLCASRRGRGSSYEQYFGPGTRLTVT.

The V and J genes are TRBV20-1 and TRBJ1-2, with D perhaps matching TRBD1 (6 bases). The CDR3 covers 10 residues. Between the trimmed V and J ends, which lost 6 bases and 12 bases, there was a span of 14 bases. CDR1 is DFQATT and CDR2 is SNEGSKA in the germline V gene (reference sequence). CDR3 DNA sequence: TGCAGTGCAGGACAGAGCGCGGACACCTTC. This codes for CSAGQSADTF.

This clone was observed once. The CDR3 here is CASSLGLGRLNEQFF. The CDR3 bases are TGTGCCAGCAGCTTAGGACTAGGGAGGCTAAATGAGCAGTTCTTC. The V call is TRBV11-2, the J call TRBJ2-1; perhaps TRBD2 as D (6 bases). V was pared by 1 base and J by 7 bases, with 14 bases between. The CDR3 loop spans 15 amino acids. Germline V gives CDR1 SGHAT, CDR2 FQNNGV.

The chain carries TRBV28 and TRBJ1-4, with no clear D. Germline values: CDR1 MDHEN, CDR2 SYDVKM. The CDR3 is 14 residues long. The V end was cut by 8 bases, the J end by 3 bases, with 13 bases between. The CDR3 sequence is CASRQELANEKLFF. CDR3 nucleotide sequence: TGTGCCAGCCGGCAGGAGCTGGCTAATGAAAAACTGTTTTTT.

This rearrangement joins TRBV30 to TRBJ1-1; D not resolved. CDR1 and CDR2 (germline): GTSNPN, SVGIG (reference sequence). Trimming removed 5 bases at V and 3 bases at J, with 7 bases between. This CDR3 contains 11 residues. The CDR3 DNA follows: TGTGCCTGGGCCGGTTACACTGAAGCTTTCTTT. It specifies CAWAGYTEAFF.

This chain's CDR3 is CASSWASTPRETQYF. The CDR3 nucleotides read TGCGCCAGCAGCTGGGCCTCTACCCCGAGGGAGACCCAGTACTTC. The genes are TRBV5-1 and TRBJ2-5; D is uncertain. The V and J ends lost 3 bases and 5 bases respectively, with 17 bases between them. This CDR3 spans 15 amino acids. Germline-derived CDR1 and CDR2 are SGHRS and YFSETQ.

The chain couples TRBV28 to TRBJ1-1; 8 bases line up with TRBD1. Germline V gives CDR1 MDHEN, CDR2 SYDVKM. There are 13 residues in the CDR3. J gave up 5 bases and V 6 bases, and 5 bases lay outside the gene matches. The CDR3 DNA reads TGTGCCAGCAGAGACAGGGGATATACTGAAGCTTTCTTT. This codes for CASRDRGYTEAFF.

The CDR3 bases are TGTGCCAGCTCACCACCGGGGGGAAAGGGGAACACTGAAGCTTTCTTT. Its translation is CASSPPGGKGNTEAFF. The chain has TRBV18 and TRBJ1-1, with a possible D match to TRBD1 (5 bases). Germline V gene data show CDR1 as KGHSH and CDR2 as LQKENI. With 0 bases removed from V and 1 base from J, the gap between germline ends came to 12 bases. This CDR3 spans 16 amino acids.

The chain employs TRBV28 and TRBJ2-1; TRBD2 matches at 11 bases. Trimming took 3 bases from V and 9 from J; bases not matched to a gene: 7. Per the germline V gene, CDR1 is MDHEN and CDR2 is SYDVKM. The CDR3 is made up of 15 amino acids. CDR3 in DNA: TGTGCCAGCAGTTTGGGGCTAGCGGGAGGAGGTGAGCAGTTCTTC. It encodes CASSLGLAGGGEQFF.

This clone was counted a few times. The J gene is TRBJ2-5, the V gene TRBV18, with D possibly matching TRBD2 (5 bases). Germline-derived CDR1 and CDR2 are KGHSH and LQKENI. V shed 2 bases and J shed 5 bases, with 9 bases lying between them. The CDR3 has 13 residues. This CDR3 reads CASSPVSGETQYF. CDR3 DNA: TGTGCCAGCTCACCAGTGTCGGGGGAGACCCAGTACTTC.

The rearrangement joins TRBV11-2 to TRBJ2-3; D possibly corresponds to TRBD2 (7 bases). Trimming shortened V by 4 bases and J by 1 base, and 15 bases separated the two germline ends. The germline CDR1 and CDR2 sequences are SGHAT and FQNNGV. This CDR3 has 16 amino acids. The CDR3: CASSSNRGGRTDTQYF. In nucleotides, the CDR3 is TGTGCCAGCAGCTCAAATCGCGGGGGCCGCACAGATACGCAGTATTTT.

The genes are TRBV7-9 and TRBJ2-4, with 7 bases aligning to TRBD2. Trimming cost V 3 bases and J 2 bases; bases outside gene matches: 7. The CDR3 is 16 residues long. The germline CDR1 and CDR2 sequences are SEHNR and FQNEAQ (reference sequence). In DNA, the CDR3 is TGTGCCAGCAGCTTTTACGGGAGCGGGACCAAAAACATTCAGTACTTC. This translates into CASSFYGSGTKNIQYF.

The chain is built from TRBV2 and TRBJ2-2, with no clear D. V dropped 7 bases and J dropped 0 bases, with 0 bases sitting between them. CDR1 is SNHLY, CDR2 FYNNEI, per germline. The CDR3 runs 11 residues. CDR3 sequence reads: CASTNTGELFF. Here the CDR3 DNA reads TGTGCCAGCACGAACACCGGGGAGCTGTTTTTT.

CDR3 in DNA: TGTGCCAGCAGCCCCCGAGGGCGGGGGGGTGACTACGAGCAGTACTTC. Residues: CASSPRGRGGDYEQYF. The chain recombines TRBV7-2 with TRBJ2-7, with TRBD2 identical over 9 bases. In germline, CDR1 is SGHTA, CDR2 FQGNSA. The CDR3 is 16 residues long. V was clipped by 5 bases and J by 3 bases; unmatched bases: 11. The full variable domain, its missing parts supplied by reference TRBV7-2 and TRBJ2-7, is GAGVSQSPSNKVTEKGKDVELRCDPISGHTALYWYRQSLGQGLEFLIYFQGNSAPDKSGLPSDRFSAERTGGSVSTLTIQRTQQEDSAVYLCASSPRGRGGDYEQYFGPGTRLTVT.

The V and J genes are TRBV6-4 and TRBJ1-2; no definite D call. CDR1 is MRHNA and CDR2 is SNTAGT in the germline V gene. Trimming pared 3 bases from V and 5 bases from J, leaving 7 bases between. The CDR3 has 12 amino acids. CDR3 protein: CASSDGKYGYTF. CDR3 nucleotide sequence: TGTGCCAGCAGTGATGGGAAATATGGCTACACCTTC.

This clone was counted a single time. This chain links TRBV9 with TRBJ2-7, with 8 bases identical to TRBD2. The germline CDR1 and CDR2 sequences are SGDLS and YYNGEE. The length of the CDR3 is 15 residues. After removal of 0 bases from V and 2 bases from J, the junction contained 4 bases not matched to a gene. The CDR3 reads CASSVDVAGPYEQYF. The CDR3 nucleotides are TGTGCCAGCAGCGTAGATGTAGCGGGGCCCTACGAGCAGTACTTC. The full variable domain, its missing parts supplied by reference TRBV9 and TRBJ2-7, is DSGVTQTPKHLITATGQRVTLRCSPRSGDLSVYWYQQSLDQGLQFLIQYYNGEERAKGNILERFSAQQFPDLHSELNLSSLELGDSALYFCASSVDVAGPYEQYFGPGTRLTVT.

The chain is built from TRBV6-1 and TRBJ1-3, with D unresolved. CDR3 length equals 12 residues. The germline CDR1 and CDR2 sequences are MNHNS and SASEGT. Deletions cut 9 bases from V and 2 bases from J, with 8 bases between. CDR3 DNA sequence: TGTGCCAGTAGGACGCCTGGAAACACCATATATTTT. Residues: CASRTPGNTIYF.

V gene TRBV6-5 combines with J gene TRBJ2-3, with 7 bases that match TRBD2. V trimming: 6 bases; J trimming: 2 bases; junction bases outside the gene matches: 8. The CDR3 sequence is 15 residues long. Germline CDR1 reads MNHEY; CDR2 reads SVGAGI. As DNA, the CDR3 is TGTGCCAGCAGCGGCGGGCTAGCGGTCACAGATACGCAGTATTTT. Residues: CASSGGLAVTDTQYF.

The V call is TRBV28, the J call TRBJ2-7, with D possibly being TRBD1 or TRBD2 (8 bases each). The germline CDR1 and CDR2 sequences are MDHEN and SYDVKM. CDR3 length: 16 residues. Trimming took off 5 bases at V and 1 base at J, with 18 bases between the two ends. CDR3 amino acids: CASSPGGGQASYEQYF. The CDR3 region has the DNA TGTGCCAGCAGTCCGGGGGGGGGACAGGCGTCCTACGAGCAGTACTTC.